These 11 T cell receptor beta chains were sequenced from one sample in a study of OX40 agonist ivuxolimab in advanced cancers. Only in-frame clones appear in the TCRdb table, and some are missing; sequencing was by immunoSEQ multiplex PCR. Among more than 80,000 clones listed, about 90% were seen once. The sequenced sample was CD4+ or CD8+ T cells sorted from blood, obtained in a trial of the OX40 agonist ivuxolimab. These receptors originate from an adult with an advanced solid tumor such as melanoma, head and neck, liver or kidney cancer.

The V gene is TRBV9, the J gene TRBJ2-7; D remains ambiguous. The V gene's germline CDR1 is SGDLS and CDR2 YYNGEE. Trimming removed 2 bases at V and 3 bases at J, with 15 bases between. The CDR3 runs to 15 residues. The CDR3 is CASSVSPTGFYEQYF. CDR3 in DNA: TGTGCCAGCAGCGTCTCCCCCACCGGGTTCTACGAGCAGTACTTC.

The chain joins TRBV14 to TRBJ1-4, with no clear D. V was trimmed by 4 bases and J by 10 bases, leaving 10 bases between them. CDR3 length equals 12 residues. The V gene's germline CDR1 is SGHDN and CDR2 FVKESK. Here the CDR3 reads CASSLSGGKLFF. The DNA for the CDR3 is TGTGCCAGCAGCCTTTCGGGTGGAAAACTGTTTTTT.

The chain couples TRBV11-2 to TRBJ2-3; D remains ambiguous. The CDR3 is made up of 12 amino acids. The germline V gene encodes CDR1 SGHAT and CDR2 FQNNGV. CDR3 bases: TGTGCTACGTCCACCGGCACAGATACGCAGTATTTT. Protein sequence: CATSTGTDTQYF.

This clone was recorded once. The chain carries TRBV7-2 and TRBJ2-7; D gene unclear. CDR3 length: 14 amino acids. V was clipped by 2 bases and J by 5 bases, with 13 bases between them. The V gene's germline CDR1 is SGHTA and CDR2 FQGNSA. DNA for the CDR3: TGTGCCAGCAGCTTAAACGGTCCGTCCCACGAGCAGTACTTC. Its protein product is CASSLNGPSHEQYF.

V gene TRBV12-1 combines with J gene TRBJ1-5. TRBV12-1 is a pseudogene. The CDR3 has 15 residues. The CDR3 DNA is TGTGCCAGCAGCCTCCGTAGGCGGGGCAATCAGCCCCAGCATTTT. Amino acid sequence: CASSLRRRGNQPQHF.

The chain links TRBV27 to TRBJ2-7, with a weak D call TRBD1 (5 bases). V lost 8 bases and J 2 bases, leaving 13 bases between the germline ends. The CDR3 sequence is 13 residues long. Germline values: CDR1 MNHEY, CDR2 SMNVEV (reference sequence). The CDR3 coding sequence is TGTGCCAGCCAGGGCGGAGTAACCTACGAGCAGTACTTC. It yields the protein CASQGGVTYEQYF.

V usage is TRBV5-1 and J usage is TRBJ1-2, with 8 bases lining up with TRBD1. The germline V gene encodes CDR1 SGHRS and CDR2 YFSETQ. V was clipped by 4 bases and J by 7 bases; unmatched bases: 9. CDR3 length equals 14 residues. CDR3 in amino acids: CASSPGQGLRGYTF. DNA for the CDR3: TGCGCCAGCAGCCCCGGACAGGGACTACGTGGCTACACCTTC.

The chain recombines TRBV28 with TRBJ2-1, with TRBD2 as a possible D gene (6 bases). Trimming removed 5 bases from V and 6 bases from J, with 20 bases in between. This CDR3 comprises 16 residues. Germline V gene sequence: CDR1 MDHEN, CDR2 SYDVKM. The CDR3, as DNA: TGTGCCAGCAGTCCGAAGCGACTAGGTTCGGGCAATGAGCAGTTCTTC. It encodes CASSPKRLGSGNEQFF.

This clone appeared a single time. The V and J genes are TRBV4-1 and TRBJ2-1; 13 positions match TRBD2. J was trimmed by 2 bases and V by 3 bases; bases with no gene match: 4. Germline V gene data show CDR1 as MGHRA and CDR2 as YSYEKL. The CDR3 length is 17 residues. In nucleotides, the CDR3 is TGCGCCAGCAGCCAGGGAGGGACTAGCGGGACCTACAATGAGCAGTTCTTC. Protein sequence: CASSQGGTSGTYNEQFF.

This clone is medium-sized (0.01 to 0.1%). This chain uses TRBV11-2 with TRBJ2-2; the match to TRBD2 covers 11 bases. This CDR3 contains 17 residues. J lost 2 bases, V lost 6 bases, and 8 bases had no gene match. Germline values: CDR1 SGHAT, CDR2 FQNNGV. The CDR3: CASRRGSGRGNTGELFF. The CDR3 nucleotides read TGTGCCAGCAGGCGTGGTAGCGGGAGGGGTAACACCGGGGAGCTGTTTTTT.

This chain joins TRBV6-5 and TRBJ1-1; D is unresolved. V lost 4 bases and J 4 bases, leaving 13 bases between the germline ends. The CDR3 is 14 amino acids. Germline-derived CDR1 and CDR2 are MNHEY and SVGAGI. CDR3 amino acids: CASSLSVLSTEAFF. The CDR3 DNA sequence: TGTGCCAGCAGTTTGTCGGTATTAAGCACTGAAGCTTTCTTT.